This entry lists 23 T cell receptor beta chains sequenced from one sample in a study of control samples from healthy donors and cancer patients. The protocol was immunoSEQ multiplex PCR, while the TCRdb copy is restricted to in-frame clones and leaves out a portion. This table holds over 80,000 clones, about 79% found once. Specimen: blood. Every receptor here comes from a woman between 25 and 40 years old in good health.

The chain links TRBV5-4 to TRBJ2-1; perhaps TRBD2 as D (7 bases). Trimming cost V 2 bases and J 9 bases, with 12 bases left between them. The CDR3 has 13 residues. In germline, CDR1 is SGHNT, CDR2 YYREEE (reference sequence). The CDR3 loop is CASSFGGAVEQFF. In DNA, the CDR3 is TGTGCCAGCAGCTTTGGGGGGGCCGTTGAGCAGTTCTTC.

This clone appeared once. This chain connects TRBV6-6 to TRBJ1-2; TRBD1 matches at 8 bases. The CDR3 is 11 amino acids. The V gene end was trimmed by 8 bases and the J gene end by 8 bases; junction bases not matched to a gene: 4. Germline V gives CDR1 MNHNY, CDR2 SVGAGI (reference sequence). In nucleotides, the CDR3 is TGTGCCAGCGAGGACAGGGCCGGCTACACCTTC. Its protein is CASEDRAGYTF.

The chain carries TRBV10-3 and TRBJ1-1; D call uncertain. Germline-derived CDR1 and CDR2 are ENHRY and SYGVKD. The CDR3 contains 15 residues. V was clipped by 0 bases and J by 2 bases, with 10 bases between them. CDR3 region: CAISESQDPNTEAFF. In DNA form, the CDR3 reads TGTGCCATCAGTGAGTCTCAGGATCCTAACACTGAAGCTTTCTTT.

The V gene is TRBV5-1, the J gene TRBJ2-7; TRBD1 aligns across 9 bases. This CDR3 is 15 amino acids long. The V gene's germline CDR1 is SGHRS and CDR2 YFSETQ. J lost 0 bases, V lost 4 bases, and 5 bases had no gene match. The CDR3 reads CASSLLTGGSYEQYF. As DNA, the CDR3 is TGCGCCAGCAGCCTACTGACAGGGGGCTCCTACGAGCAGTACTTC.

CDR3 region: CASSPRGDDTDTQYF. In nucleotides, the CDR3 is TGTGCCAGCAGCCCCCGGGGGGACGACACAGATACGCAGTATTTT. The chain links TRBV9 to TRBJ2-3; 7 nucleotides match TRBD2. Germline V gives CDR1 SGDLS, CDR2 YYNGEE. The CDR3 covers 15 residues. J gave up 2 bases and V 4 bases, and 7 bases lay outside the gene matches.

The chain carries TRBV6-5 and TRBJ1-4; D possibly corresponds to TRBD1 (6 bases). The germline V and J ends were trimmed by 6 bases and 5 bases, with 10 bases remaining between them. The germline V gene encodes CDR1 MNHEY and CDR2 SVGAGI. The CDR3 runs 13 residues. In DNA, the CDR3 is TGTGCCAGCAGGGACAGATTAAATGAAAAACTGTTTTTT. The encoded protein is CASRDRLNEKLFF.

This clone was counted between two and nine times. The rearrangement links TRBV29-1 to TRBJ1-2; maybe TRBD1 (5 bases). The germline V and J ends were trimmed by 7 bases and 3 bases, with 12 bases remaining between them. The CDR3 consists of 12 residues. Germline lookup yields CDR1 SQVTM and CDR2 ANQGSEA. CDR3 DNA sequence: TGCAGCGCAGAACAGGACTACTATGGCTACACCTTC. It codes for CSAEQDYYGYTF.

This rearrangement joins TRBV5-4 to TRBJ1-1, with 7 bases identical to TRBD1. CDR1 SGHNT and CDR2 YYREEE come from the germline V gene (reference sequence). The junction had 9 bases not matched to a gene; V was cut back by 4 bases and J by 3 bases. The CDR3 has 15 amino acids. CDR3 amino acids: CASSTDPGGDTEAFF. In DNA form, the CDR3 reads TGTGCCAGCAGCACGGACCCAGGGGGGGACACTGAAGCTTTCTTT.

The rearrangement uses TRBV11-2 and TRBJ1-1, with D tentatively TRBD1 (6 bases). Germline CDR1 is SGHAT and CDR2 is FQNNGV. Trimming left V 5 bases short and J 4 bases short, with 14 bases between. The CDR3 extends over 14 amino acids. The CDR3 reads CASSRGRGSTEAFF. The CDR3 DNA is TGTGCCAGCAGCCGGGGGCGGGGAAGCACTGAAGCTTTCTTT.

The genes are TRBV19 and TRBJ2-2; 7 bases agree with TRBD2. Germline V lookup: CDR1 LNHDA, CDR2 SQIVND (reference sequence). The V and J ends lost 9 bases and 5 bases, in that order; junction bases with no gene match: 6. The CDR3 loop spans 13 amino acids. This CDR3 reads CASRAGGTGELFF. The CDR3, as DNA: TGTGCCAGCCGAGCCGGGGGGACCGGGGAGCTGTTTTTT.

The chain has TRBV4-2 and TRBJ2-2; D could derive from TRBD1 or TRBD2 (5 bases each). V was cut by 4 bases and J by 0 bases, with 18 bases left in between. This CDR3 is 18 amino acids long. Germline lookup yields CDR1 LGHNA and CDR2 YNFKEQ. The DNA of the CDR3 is TGTGCCAGCAGCCGTCGACAACTGGGGGTAGCGAACACCGGGGAGCTGTTTTTT. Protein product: CASSRRQLGVANTGELFF.

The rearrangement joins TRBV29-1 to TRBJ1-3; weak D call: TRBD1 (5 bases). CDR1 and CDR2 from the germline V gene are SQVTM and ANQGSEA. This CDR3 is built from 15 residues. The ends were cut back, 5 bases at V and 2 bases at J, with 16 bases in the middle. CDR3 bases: TGCAGCGTTAAAGGTGGGGCCAAGCCTGGAAACACCATATATTTT. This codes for CSVKGGAKPGNTIYF.

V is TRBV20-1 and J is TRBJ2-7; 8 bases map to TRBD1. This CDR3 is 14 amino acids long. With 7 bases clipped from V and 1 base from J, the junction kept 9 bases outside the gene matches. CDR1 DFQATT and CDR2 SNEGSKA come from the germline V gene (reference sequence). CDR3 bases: TGCAGTGTCAGTGACAGGGGAGGATCCTACGAGCAGTACTTC. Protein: CSVSDRGGSYEQYF.

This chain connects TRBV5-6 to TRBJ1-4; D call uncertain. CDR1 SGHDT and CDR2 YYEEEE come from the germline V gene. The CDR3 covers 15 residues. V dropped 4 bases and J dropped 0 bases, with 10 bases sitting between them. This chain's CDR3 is CASSPGAATNEKLFF. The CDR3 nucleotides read TGTGCCAGCAGCCCCGGTGCAGCAACTAATGAAAAACTGTTTTTT.

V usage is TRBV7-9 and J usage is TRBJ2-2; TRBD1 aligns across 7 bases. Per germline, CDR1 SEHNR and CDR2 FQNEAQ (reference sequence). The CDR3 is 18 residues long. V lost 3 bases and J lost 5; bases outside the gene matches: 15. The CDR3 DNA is TGTGCCAGCAGCTTGGTGACAGGGTCAGACTGGTCAACCGGGGAGCTGTTTTTT. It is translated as CASSLVTGSDWSTGELFF.

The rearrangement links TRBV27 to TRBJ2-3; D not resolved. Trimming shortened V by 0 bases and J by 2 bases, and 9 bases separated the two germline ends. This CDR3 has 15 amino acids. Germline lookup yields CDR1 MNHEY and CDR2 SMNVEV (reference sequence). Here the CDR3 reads CASSLSWLLTDTQYF. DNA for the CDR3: TGTGCCAGCAGTTTATCGTGGCTTCTCACAGATACGCAGTATTTT.

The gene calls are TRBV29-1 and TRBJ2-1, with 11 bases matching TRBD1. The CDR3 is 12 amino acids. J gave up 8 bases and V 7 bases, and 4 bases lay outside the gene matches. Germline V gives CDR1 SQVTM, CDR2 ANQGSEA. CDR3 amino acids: CSGGQGADEQFF. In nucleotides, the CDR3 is TGCAGCGGTGGACAGGGGGCGGATGAGCAGTTCTTC.

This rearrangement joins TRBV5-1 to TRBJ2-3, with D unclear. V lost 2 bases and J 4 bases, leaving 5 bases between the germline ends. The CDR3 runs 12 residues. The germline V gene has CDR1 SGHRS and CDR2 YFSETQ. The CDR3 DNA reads TGCGCCAGCAGCTTACAACCAGATACGCAGTATTTT. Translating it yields CASSLQPDTQYF.

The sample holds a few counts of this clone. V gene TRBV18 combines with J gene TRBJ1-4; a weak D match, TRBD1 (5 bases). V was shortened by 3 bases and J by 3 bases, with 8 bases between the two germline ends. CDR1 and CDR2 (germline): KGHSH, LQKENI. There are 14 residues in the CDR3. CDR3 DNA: TGTGCCAGCTCACCGGGGGAGCCTAATGAAAAACTGTTTTTT. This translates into CASSPGEPNEKLFF.

The chain's CDR3 is CASSYRGSYNSPLHF. The CDR3, as DNA: TGTGCCAGCAGTTACAGGGGTTCCTATAATTCACCCCTCCACTTT. This rearrangement joins TRBV6-2 or TRBV6-3 to TRBJ1-6, with D possibly TRBD1 on 5 matching bases. Per germline, CDR1 MNHEY and CDR2 SVGEGT. This CDR3 has 15 amino acids. Trimming stripped 2 bases from V and 1 base from J, with 6 bases between.

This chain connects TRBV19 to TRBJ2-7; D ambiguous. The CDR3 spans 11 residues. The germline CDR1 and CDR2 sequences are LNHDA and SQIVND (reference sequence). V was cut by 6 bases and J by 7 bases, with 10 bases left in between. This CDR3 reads CASRDGREQYF. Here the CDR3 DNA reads TGTGCCAGTAGGGACGGAAGGGAGCAGTACTTC.

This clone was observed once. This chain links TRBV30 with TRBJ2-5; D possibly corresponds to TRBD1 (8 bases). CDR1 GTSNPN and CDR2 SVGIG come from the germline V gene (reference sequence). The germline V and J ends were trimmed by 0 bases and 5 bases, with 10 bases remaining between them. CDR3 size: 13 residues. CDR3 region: CAWSVQGGETQYF. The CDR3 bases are TGTGCCTGGAGTGTACAGGGGGGGGAGACCCAGTACTTC.

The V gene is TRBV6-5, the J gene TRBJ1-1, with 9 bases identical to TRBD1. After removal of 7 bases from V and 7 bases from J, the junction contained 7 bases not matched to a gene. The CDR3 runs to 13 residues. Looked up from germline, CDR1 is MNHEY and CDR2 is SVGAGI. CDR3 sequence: CASKAGQGGEAFF. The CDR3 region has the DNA TGTGCCAGCAAAGCGGGACAGGGAGGTGAAGCTTTCTTT.